One sample yielded the 3 T cell receptor beta chains listed below, sequenced in a study of blood T cell repertoires in COVID-19. Repertoires were generated with immunoSEQ multiplex PCR, while TCRdb's copy carries only in-frame clones and drops some. The sample shows 190,000 or so clones, roughly four fifths of them seen only once. The sequencing sample was made of PBMCs or T cells enriched from blood (not recorded which). These receptors all come from a man aged 40-50 years who had recovered from COVID-19.

The chain carries TRBV6-4 and TRBJ2-1; TRBD2 matches at 12 bases. Losses at the gene ends were 0 bases for V and 8 bases for J; bases not matched to a gene: 2. Germline CDR1 reads MRHNA; CDR2 reads SNTAGT. CDR3 length equals 15 residues. The CDR3 nucleotides read TGTGCCAGCAGTGACTCGGCTAGCGGGGGGGATGAGCAGTTCTTC. It specifies CASSDSASGGDEQFF.

This clone appeared a few times. Here the CDR3 reads CASSLGRKPGELFF. For the CDR3, the DNA is TGTGCCAGCAGTTTGGGGAGAAAACCCGGGGAGCTGTTTTTT. The V and J genes are TRBV27 and TRBJ2-2, with a possible D match to TRBD2 (5 bases). The CDR3 is 14 amino acids. CDR1 is MNHEY, CDR2 SMNVEV, per germline (reference sequence). V lost 3 bases and J 6 bases, leaving 11 bases between the germline ends.

This clone was counted between two and nine times. The chain employs TRBV2 and TRBJ2-7, with 9 nucleotides matching TRBD1. The junction had 2 bases not matched to a gene; V was cut back by 5 bases and J by 6 bases. This CDR3 has 12 amino acids. CDR1 is SNHLY and CDR2 is FYNNEI in the germline V gene. In DNA form, the CDR3 reads TGTGCCAGCAGTAGGACAGGGGTCGAGCAGTACTTC. Translating it yields CASSRTGVEQYF.